The table lists the clone carrying this TCR beta chain with many counts. Its target is unknown. These data are taken from a study of cytomegalovirus exposure and HLA in healthy donors. PCR employed 60 Vbeta and 13 Jbeta primers. Method: immunoSEQ multiplex PCR; TCRdb's copy keeps in-frame clones and lacks some. The data contain about 130,000 clones, more than 8% of them seen just once; the ten biggest clones take up under 2%. Overall study findings and caveats: Several V segments, TRBV6-2 and TRBV6-3 among them, could not be told apart and were dropped. V- and J-gene trimming in TCR beta was tied to a missense DCLRE1C variant by an analysis performed later.

Germline assignment: CDR1 MGHRA and CDR2 YSYEKL. The ends lost 3 bases at V and 5 bases at J; junction bases unmatched: 6. The CDR3 loop spans 15 amino acids. The sequenced sample was PBMCs. This TCR came from a man aged 45-60 years in good health and CMV-seronegative. The V and J genes are TRBV4-1 and TRBJ2-2; TRBD1 matches 7 bases. CDR3: CASSQGQKLTGELFF. In DNA, the CDR3 is TGCGCCAGCAGCCAGGGACAGAAGTTGACCGGGGAGCTGTTTTTT.